This T cell receptor (beta chain) was recovered during a study of blood T cells in healthy people across ages. This clonotype was detected a few times. Its specificity is not known. Alongside a J-beta primer mix, a sample-barcoded 5' primer served in a second PCR lasting about 6 to 12 cycles. Every cDNA molecule bore a tag from a template-switch adaptor containing 12 random nucleotides. Researchers report that each sample yielded at least 3 million CDR3-containing paired-end reads. TCRdb analysed the 5' RACE reads with MiXCR anew, one entry per CDR3 protein. The sample consists of hundreds of thousands of distinct CDR3 sequences, 22% of them appearing once. Findings and limits, study-wide: Nothing was known about donor CMV status, and this possibly confounded expanded clonotype changes.

Material: blood. This TCR came from an older man in good health.

The CDR3 loop is CASSPRANVLTF. Written as DNA, the CDR3 is TGTGCCAGTAGTCCAAGGGCCAACGTCCTGACTTTC. This rearrangement joins TRBV19 to TRBJ2-6; unclear D gene. In germline, CDR1 is LNHDA, CDR2 SQIVND (reference sequence). This CDR3 region has 12 residues. Between the trimmed V and J ends, which lost 5 bases and 5 bases, there was a span of 4 bases.